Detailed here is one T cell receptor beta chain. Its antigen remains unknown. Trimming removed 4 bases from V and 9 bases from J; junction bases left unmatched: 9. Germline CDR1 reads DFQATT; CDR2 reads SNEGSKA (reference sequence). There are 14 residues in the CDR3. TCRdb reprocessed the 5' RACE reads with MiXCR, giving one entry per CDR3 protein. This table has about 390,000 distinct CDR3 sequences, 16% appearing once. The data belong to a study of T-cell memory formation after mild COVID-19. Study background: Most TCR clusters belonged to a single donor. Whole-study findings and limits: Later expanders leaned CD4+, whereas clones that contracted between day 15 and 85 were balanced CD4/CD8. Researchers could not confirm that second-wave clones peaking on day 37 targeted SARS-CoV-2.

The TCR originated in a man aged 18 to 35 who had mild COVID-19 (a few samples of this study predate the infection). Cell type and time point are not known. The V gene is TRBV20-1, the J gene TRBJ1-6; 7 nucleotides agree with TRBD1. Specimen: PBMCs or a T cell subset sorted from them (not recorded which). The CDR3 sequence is CSATSLGGVSPLHF. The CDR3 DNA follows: TGCAGTGCTACGTCGTTAGGGGGCGTTTCACCCCTCCACTTT.